This is a list of T cell receptor beta chains from one sample in a study of neurological immune-mediated disorders. Each CDR3 protein gets one entry after TCRdb re-called the 5' RACE reads with MiXCR. The sample holds 81,000 or so distinct CDR3 sequences, around 14% seen once. What was sequenced was PBMCs. The source is a female donor with HTLV-1-associated myelopathy (HAM/TSP). The CDR3 runs from the conserved cysteine through the conserved F or W. A D gene is named only where the DNA matches it firmly. Clone size is given for some rows only: seen once, a few or many times, or a class if the clone is expanded.

CDR3nt	CDR3aa	v_gene	j_gene	abundance	d_gene	len
TGCGCCAGCAGTTTATTGACTAGGTCAGAGACCCAGTACTTC	CASSLLTRSETQYF	TRBV4-1	TRBJ2-5	few	.	14
TGTGCCAGCAACATGGGCGCGGGGGGGGGTGAGCAGTTCTTC	CASNMGAGGGEQFF	TRBV12-3/TRBV12-4	TRBJ2-1	many	TRBD2	14
TGCAGTGCTATGGACAGGGTCAATTCACCCCTCCACTTT	CSAMDRVNSPLHF	TRBV20-1	TRBJ1-6	many	TRBD1	13
TGCGCCAGCAGCTCGACACAGGGTGGCTATGGCTACACCTTC	CASSSTQGGYGYTF	TRBV5-1	TRBJ1-2	many	.	14
TGTGCCAGCAGTCAGCAGGGGGGTGGTTCCTACAATGAGCAGTTCTTC	CASSQQGGGSYNEQFF	TRBV6-5	TRBJ2-1	many	.	16
TGTGCCAGCAGTCCCAAACGTTGGACAGGGGGAACCACAGATACGCAGTATTTT	CASSPKRWTGGTTDTQYF	TRBV7-2	TRBJ2-3	few	TRBD1	18
TGTGCCAGCAGCTTTGCAGAGTATAATTCACCCCTCCACTTT	CASSFAEYNSPLHF	TRBV7-2	TRBJ1-6	many	.	14
TGTGCCAGCAGCGTAGTGAGGGTCTCTGAAGCTTTCTTT	CASSVVRVSEAFF	TRBV9	TRBJ1-1	many	.	13
TGCAGTGCAAAAACACGCAGGGGGAGCACACAAGAGACCCAGTACTTC	CSAKTRRGSTQETQYF	TRBV20-1	TRBJ2-5	many	TRBD1	16
TGCGCCAGCAGCAAGACAGGAAGCACCTACGAGCAGTACTTC	CASSKTGSTYEQYF	TRBV5-1	TRBJ2-7	many	.	14
TGTGCCAGCACCATAGACCTGAGCTCCTACAATGAGCAGTTCTTC	CASTIDLSSYNEQFF	TRBV7-2	TRBJ2-1	.	.	15
TGTGCCAGCAGATCGCCCCGGAATTTAGCGGGGGCATTCACAGAGACGCAGTATTTT	CASRSPRNLAGAFTETQYF	TRBV28	TRBJ2-3	few	TRBD2	19